The 7 T cell receptor beta chains presented below share a single source sample, sequenced in a study of shared clonotypes between healthy human individuals. The data were produced by immunoSEQ multiplex PCR, yet TCRdb's version contains in-frame clones alone and is incomplete. In the table there are hundreds of thousands of clones, roughly 70% of which are singletons. The sample taken for sequencing was memory CD4+ T cells sorted from blood. Subset of the sample: CD45RA-negative fraction. Every receptor here comes from a man under 40 in good health.

The rearrangement uses TRBV5-6 and TRBJ1-2, with 12 bases lining up with TRBD1. V was clipped by 4 bases and J by 5 bases; unmatched bases: 15. CDR3 size: 18 residues. Germline CDR1 and CDR2: SGHDT and YYEEEE. The CDR3: CASSHFRDRGRGVYGYTF. In DNA, the CDR3 is TGTGCCAGCAGCCACTTTCGGGACAGGGGGCGCGGTGTATATGGCTACACCTTC. Full variable domain (rest looked up from reference TRBV5-6 and TRBJ1-2): DAGVTQSPTHLIKTRGQQVTLRCSPKSGHDTVSWYQQALGQGPQFIFQYYEEEERQRGNFPDRFSGHQFPNYSSELNVNALLLGDSALYLCASSHFRDRGRGVYGYTFGSGTRLTVV.

The chain links TRBV25-1 to TRBJ2-3; TRBD2 might be the D (6 bases). Germline V gives CDR1 MGHDK, CDR2 SYGVNS. The CDR3 has 15 residues. The ends were cut back, 9 bases at V and 3 bases at J, with 19 bases in the middle. The CDR3 loop is CASNPSGDRTDTQYF. Written as DNA, the CDR3 is TGTGCCAGTAACCCTTCGGGGGATCGAACAGATACGCAGTATTTT.

The chain has TRBV15 and TRBJ2-7; D is uncertain. Germline V gene data show CDR1 as LNHNV and CDR2 as YYDKDF (reference sequence). Between the trimmed V and J ends, which lost 2 bases and 1 base, there was a span of 9 bases. The CDR3 covers 14 residues. Here the CDR3 DNA reads TGTGCCACCAGCAGAATCCCTTCTTCCTACGAGCAGTACTTC. It translates to CATSRIPSSYEQYF.

The rearrangement uses TRBV19 and TRBJ2-1, with D possibly TRBD2 on 6 matching bases. CDR3 length: 14 residues. Germline CDR1 LNHDA, CDR2 SQIVND (reference sequence). The ends were cut back, 6 bases at V and 7 bases at J, with 16 bases in the middle. The CDR3 nucleotides read TGTGCCAGTAGCCAGACTAGACCCGTAAATGAGCAGTTCTTC. It encodes CASSQTRPVNEQFF.

The chain recombines TRBV28 with TRBJ1-1; 8 bases align to TRBD1. Germline values: CDR1 MDHEN, CDR2 SYDVKM. V trimming: 5 bases; J trimming: 8 bases; junction bases outside the gene matches: 10. The CDR3 runs 14 residues. The CDR3 sequence is CASSGQGRRVEAFF. DNA of the CDR3: TGTGCCAGCAGTGGACAGGGCAGAAGAGTCGAAGCTTTCTTT.

V usage is TRBV29-1 and J usage is TRBJ2-1, with D unresolved. With 4 bases removed from V and 12 bases from J, the gap between germline ends came to 16 bases. From germline, CDR1 is SQVTM and CDR2 ANQGSEA. The CDR3 loop spans 12 amino acids. The DNA of the CDR3 is TGCAGCGTTGCTGGTGGGCTAGGTGGGCAGTTCTTC. Translating it yields CSVAGGLGGQFF.

This rearrangement joins TRBV5-1 to TRBJ2-7, with 7 positions matching TRBD1. The CDR3 loop spans 14 amino acids. CDR1 and CDR2 from the germline V gene are SGHRS and YFSETQ. Losses at the gene ends were 3 bases for V and 4 bases for J; bases not matched to a gene: 7. The CDR3 protein is CASSSRTGPYEQYF. CDR3 DNA sequence: TGCGCCAGCAGCTCCAGGACAGGCCCGTACGAGCAGTACTTC.